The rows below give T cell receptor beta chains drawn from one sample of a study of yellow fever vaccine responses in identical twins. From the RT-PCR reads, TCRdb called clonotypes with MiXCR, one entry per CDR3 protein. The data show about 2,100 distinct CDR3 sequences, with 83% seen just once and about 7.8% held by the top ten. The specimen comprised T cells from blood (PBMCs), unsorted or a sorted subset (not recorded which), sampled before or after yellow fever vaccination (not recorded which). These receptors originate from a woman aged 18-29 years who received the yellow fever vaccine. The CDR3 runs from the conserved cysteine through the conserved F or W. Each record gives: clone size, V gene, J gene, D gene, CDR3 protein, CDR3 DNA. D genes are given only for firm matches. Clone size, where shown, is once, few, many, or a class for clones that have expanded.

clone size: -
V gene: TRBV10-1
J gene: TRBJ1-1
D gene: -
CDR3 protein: CASSEGKMNTEAFF
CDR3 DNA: TGCGCCAGCAGTGAGGGCAAGATGAACACTGAAGCTTTCTTT

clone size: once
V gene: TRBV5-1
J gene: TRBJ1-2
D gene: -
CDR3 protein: CASRPEGATNYGYTF
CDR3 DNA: TGCGCCAGCAGACCAGAAGGAGCCACTAACTATGGCTACACCTTC

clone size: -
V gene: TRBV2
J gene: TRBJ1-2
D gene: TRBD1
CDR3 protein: CASTETGADYTF
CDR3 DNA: TGTGCCAGCACCGAGACAGGGGCTGACTACACCTTC

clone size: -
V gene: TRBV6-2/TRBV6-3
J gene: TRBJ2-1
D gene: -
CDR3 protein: CASSPNPFDSYNEQFF
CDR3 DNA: TGTGCCAGCAGTCCAAACCCATTCGACAGCTACAATGAGCAGTTCTTC

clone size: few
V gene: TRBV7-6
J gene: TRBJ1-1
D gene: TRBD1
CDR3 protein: CASSSKGAIDTEAFF
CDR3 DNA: TGTGCCAGCAGCTCAAAGGGGGCGATTGACACTGAAGCTTTCTTT

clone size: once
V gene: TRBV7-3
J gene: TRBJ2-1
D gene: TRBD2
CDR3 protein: CASSQGWGGYNEQFF
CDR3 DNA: TGTGCCAGCAGCCAAGGTTGGGGAGGGTACAATGAGCAGTTCTTC

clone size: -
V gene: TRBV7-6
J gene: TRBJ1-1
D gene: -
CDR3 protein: CASSYPRGEAFF
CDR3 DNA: TGTGCCAGCAGCTACCCGCGGGGTGAAGCTTTCTTT

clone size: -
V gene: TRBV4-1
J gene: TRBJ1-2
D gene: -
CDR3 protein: CASSQGGDIYGYTF
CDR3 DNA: TGCGCCAGCAGCCAAGGAGGGGACATCTATGGCTACACCTTC

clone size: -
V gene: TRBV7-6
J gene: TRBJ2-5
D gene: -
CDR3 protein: CASSLGSSVETQYF
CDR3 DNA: TGTGCCAGCAGCTTAGGGTCGAGCGTGGAGACCCAGTACTTC

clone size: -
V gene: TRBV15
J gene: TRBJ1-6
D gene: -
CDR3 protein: CATSGRESISPLHF
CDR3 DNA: TGTGCCACCAGCGGCAGGGAGTCTATTTCACCCCTCCACTTT

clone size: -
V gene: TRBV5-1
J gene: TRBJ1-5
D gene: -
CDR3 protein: CASSLDGTLNQPQHF
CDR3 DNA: TGCGCCAGCAGCTTGGACGGGACCCTCAATCAGCCCCAGCATTTT

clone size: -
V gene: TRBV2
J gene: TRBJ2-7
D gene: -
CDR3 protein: CAIAYRDSYEQYF
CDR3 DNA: TGTGCCATCGCTTACAGGGATTCCTACGAACAGTACTTC